This is a list of T cell receptor beta chains from one sample in a study of T cell repertoires in aging, cancer and after chemotherapy. TCRdb reprocessed the multiplex PCR reads via MiXCR and lists one record per CDR3 protein. This sample carries several thousand distinct CDR3 sequences, 44% of them seen once, and the ten largest clones take nearly 7%. Sequenced material: blood. These receptors were obtained from a human donor with a blood cancer. CDR3s include the opening cysteine and the closing phenylalanine or tryptophan. The order of the fields is J gene, V gene, D gene, clone size, CDR3 protein, CDR3 DNA. D genes are given only for firm matches. A clone size is listed for some rows: how often the clone was seen (once, few, many), or a class if it is expanded.

TRBJ1-1,TRBV5-6,NA,NA,CASSLDGGRDTEAFF,TGTGCCAGCAGCTTGGATGGGGGTAGAGACACTGAAGCTTTCTTT
TRBJ1-5,TRBV18,NA,NA,CASSPDKNQPQHF,TGTGCCAGCTCACCGGACAAGAATCAGCCCCAGCATTTT
TRBJ2-7,TRBV29-1,TRBD1,NA,CSVKTGPSYEQYF,TGCAGCGTGAAGACAGGGCCCTCCTACGAGCAGTACTTC
TRBJ2-5,TRBV15,NA,NA,CATSRDWDTLRGQETQYF,TGTGCCACCAGCAGAGATTGGGACACTCTCCGGGGACAAGAGACCCAGTACTTC
TRBJ2-1,TRBV5-8,TRBD1,NA,CASSTWTGLSEQFF,TGTGCCAGCAGTACGTGGACAGGTCTCAGTGAGCAGTTCTTC
TRBJ2-3,TRBV30,NA,few,CAWSVGFTSTDTQYF,TGTGCCTGGAGTGTCGGATTCACTAGCACAGATACGCAGTATTTT
TRBJ2-3,TRBV7-2,NA,NA,CASSSIRDTQYF,TGTGCCAGCAGCTCTATCCGAGATACGCAGTATTTT
TRBJ2-5,TRBV5-4,NA,NA,CASSPDGAEETQYF,TGTGCCAGCAGCCCGGATGGGGCTGAAGAGACCCAGTACTTC
TRBJ1-2,TRBV6-5,NA,few,CASSYSRQNYGYTF,TGTGCCAGCAGTTACTCGCGACAGAACTATGGCTACACCTTC
TRBJ2-3,TRBV20-1,NA,NA,CSARGGPTDTQYF,TGCAGTGCTAGAGGCGGGCCGACAGATACGCAGTATTTT
TRBJ1-2,TRBV11-1,TRBD1,few,CASSLDRASYGYTF,TGTGCCAGCAGCCTGGACAGGGCTTCCTATGGCTACACCTTC
TRBJ2-5,TRBV12-3/TRBV12-4,NA,once,CASSFEETQYF,TGTGCCAGCAGTTTTGAAGAGACCCAGTACTTC
TRBJ2-2,TRBV12-3/TRBV12-4,NA,few,CASRDPGRLGELFF,TGTGCCAGCAGGGACCCGGGCCGCCTCGGGGAGCTGTTTTTT
TRBJ2-7,TRBV29-1,TRBD2,few,CSVEGGASGTYEQYF,TGCAGCGTTGAAGGTGGGGCTAGCGGAACCTACGAGCAGTACTTC
TRBJ2-1,TRBV5-7,NA,NA,CASSPGEGGYNEQFF,TGTGCCAGCAGCCCCGGGGAGGGGGGGTACAATGAGCAGTTCTTC
TRBJ1-2,TRBV15,NA,NA,CATSRDLLPGGGYTF,TGTGCCACCAGCAGAGATCTTCTCCCGGGCGGTGGCTACACCTTC
TRBJ2-2,TRBV6-2/TRBV6-3,NA,few,CASSFPSRGNTGELFF,TGTGCCAGCAGTTTCCCATCGAGGGGTAACACCGGGGAGCTGTTTTTT
TRBJ2-7,TRBV5-6,NA,few,CASSLVREFPYEQYF,TGTGCCAGCAGCTTGGTCAGGGAGTTCCCCTACGAGCAGTACTTC
TRBJ1-2,TRBV7-9,NA,NA,CASSYGTQGGYGYTF,TGTGCCAGCAGCTATGGGACGCAAGGAGGTTATGGCTACACCTTC
TRBJ2-4,TRBV12-3/TRBV12-4,TRBD2,few,CASSLGGVVIQYF,TGTGCCAGCAGCCTGGGGGGGGTTGTCATTCAGTACTTC
TRBJ2-1,TRBV19,TRBD1,medium-sized,CASSIGSGTGNNEQFF,TGTGCCAGTAGTATAGGATCGGGGACAGGTAACAATGAGCAGTTCTTC
TRBJ1-2,TRBV20-1,TRBD1,NA,CSAPDRGDYGYTF,TGCAGTGCTCCAGACAGGGGGGACTATGGCTACACCTTC
TRBJ1-2,TRBV6-5,NA,NA,CASHPNPTGVRGYTF,TGTGCCAGCCATCCAAACCCGACGGGGGTTAGGGGCTACACCTTC
TRBJ1-6,TRBV12-3/TRBV12-4,TRBD1,NA,CASSPHGQVNSPLHF,TGTGCCAGCAGTCCCCACGGACAGGTCAATTCACCCCTCCACTTT
TRBJ2-3,TRBV20-1,TRBD1,NA,CSARDRDRGRFPDTQYF,TGCAGTGCTAGAGATCGGGACAGGGGGCGCTTCCCAGATACGCAGTATTTT
TRBJ1-2,TRBV5-6,NA,large,CASSFRTGYTF,TGTGCCAGCAGCTTCAGGACTGGCTACACCTTC
TRBJ2-2,TRBV19,TRBD1,few,CASSMTGLGELFF,TGTGCCAGTAGTATGACAGGGCTCGGGGAGCTGTTTTTT
TRBJ2-7,TRBV14,TRBD2,NA,CASSRGLAGGSFYEQYF,TGTGCCAGCAGCCGTGGACTAGCGGGGGGATCCTTCTACGAGCAGTACTTC
TRBJ2-1,TRBV5-1,TRBD2,NA,CASSSAPTSGGAEQFF,TGTGCCAGCAGCTCCGCCCCGACTAGCGGGGGGGCTGAGCAGTTCTTC
TRBJ2-1,TRBV15,NA,medium-sized,CATSRERGSSYNEQFF,TGTGCCACCAGCAGAGAGAGGGGGAGCTCCTACAATGAGCAGTTCTTC
TRBJ2-7,TRBV5-4,TRBD1,NA,CASSGSPGQGTYEQYF,TGTGCCAGCAGTGGAAGCCCGGGACAGGGGACCTACGAGCAGTACTTC
TRBJ1-5,TRBV6-1,TRBD1,NA,CASSAGQLIQPQHF,TGTGCCAGCAGTGCGGGACAGTTGATCCAGCCCCAGCATTTT
TRBJ2-2,TRBV24-1,TRBD2,NA,CATSPSGGNTGELFF,TGTGCCACCAGCCCTAGCGGGGGGAACACCGGGGAGCTGTTTTTT
TRBJ2-3,TRBV18,NA,NA,CASSPEDTQYF,TGTGCCAGCTCCCCAGAGGATACGCAGTATTTT
TRBJ2-7,TRBV6-1,TRBD1,NA,CASSPDRESFYEQYF,TGTGCCAGCAGCCCGGACAGGGAGAGCTTCTACGAGCAGTACTTC
TRBJ1-2,TRBV6-2/TRBV6-3,NA,NA,CASSYNYGYTF,TGTGCCAGCAGTTACAACTATGGCTACACCTTC
TRBJ2-2,TRBV13,TRBD1,NA,CASRPGGSGELFF,TGTGCCAGCAGACCAGGGGGCTCCGGGGAGCTGTTTTTT
TRBJ1-2,TRBV6-5,NA,few,CASSPGGNYGYTF,TGTGCCAGCAGTCCCGGGGGAAACTATGGCTACACCTTC
TRBJ2-2,TRBV29-1,NA,NA,CSVVDSAENTGELFF,TGCAGCGTTGTAGACTCTGCGGAAAACACCGGGGAGCTGTTTTTT
TRBJ2-4,TRBV30,NA,few,CAWSVGGGLKNIQYF,TGTGCCTGGAGTGTAGGGGGAGGGCTTAAAAACATTCAGTACTTC
TRBJ2-5,TRBV6-2/TRBV6-3,TRBD1,NA,CASRDRGLGQETQYF,TGTGCCAGCAGGGACAGGGGACTTGGACAAGAGACCCAGTACTTC
TRBJ2-1,TRBV29-1,NA,NA,CSVARLEVRYNEQFF,TGCAGCGTTGCTCGACTAGAAGTTAGATACAATGAGCAGTTCTTC
TRBJ1-5,TRBV18,NA,NA,CASSPPGLGSNQPQHF,TGTGCCAGCTCACCACCGGGGTTGGGTAGCAATCAGCCCCAGCATTTT
TRBJ2-3,TRBV6-1,TRBD2,NA,CASRTSGATDTQYF,TGTGCCAGCAGGACTAGCGGGGCCACAGATACGCAGTATTTT
TRBJ2-2,TRBV18,NA,NA,CASSPYSDTGELFF,TGTGCCAGCTCACCATACAGTGACACCGGGGAGCTGTTTTTT
TRBJ2-5,TRBV6-5,NA,few,CASSYFPGTARTQYF,TGTGCCAGCAGTTACTTTCCAGGGACCGCCAGGACCCAGTACTTC
TRBJ1-2,TRBV19,TRBD1,few,CASTTQQGIGGYTF,TGTGCCAGTACCACCCAACAGGGGATTGGTGGCTACACCTTC
TRBJ2-7,TRBV12-3/TRBV12-4,TRBD1,few,CASRSTGNSYEQYF,TGTGCCAGCCGATCGACAGGGAACTCCTACGAGCAGTACTTC
TRBJ1-5,TRBV30,NA,few,CAWSYREGGNQPQHF,TGTGCCTGGAGCTACAGGGAAGGGGGCAATCAGCCCCAGCATTTT
TRBJ2-5,TRBV5-4,NA,few,CASSSASGTFEETQYF,TGTGCCAGCAGCTCCGCCTCCGGGACCTTCGAAGAGACCCAGTACTTC
TRBJ2-3,TRBV24-1,TRBD1,NA,CATSPAGTGPDTQYF,TGTGCCACCAGTCCGGCCGGGACAGGTCCAGATACGCAGTATTTT
TRBJ2-1,TRBV30,TRBD2,NA,CATAAGSGHNEQFF,TGTGCCACCGCAGCGGGGTCCGGACACAATGAGCAGTTCTTC
TRBJ2-7,TRBV5-6,NA,NA,CASSSVYEQYF,TGTGCCAGCAGTTCTGTATACGAGCAGTACTTC
TRBJ1-2,TRBV6-5,NA,NA,CASSYSGLRRDGYTF,TGTGCCAGCAGTTACTCGGGGCTGAGGCGGGATGGCTACACCTTC
TRBJ2-1,TRBV6-2/TRBV6-3,TRBD2,NA,CASSYSSGSGNEQFF,TGTGCCAGCAGTTACTCCAGCGGGAGTGGCAATGAGCAGTTCTTC
TRBJ2-3,TRBV7-2,TRBD2,once,CASSLGTSGGTDTQYF,TGTGCCAGCAGCCTCGGGACTAGCGGGGGGACAGATACGCAGTATTTT
TRBJ2-7,TRBV7-2,TRBD1,NA,CASSLTGDRQYF,TGTGCCAGCAGCTTAACAGGGGACAGGCAGTACTTC
TRBJ2-2,TRBV6-5,NA,few,CASSYSYTGELFF,TGTGCCAGCAGTTACTCCTACACCGGGGAGCTGTTTTTT
TRBJ2-1,TRBV29-1,NA,medium-sized,CSVDRQVNEQFF,TGCAGCGTTGATCGCCAGGTGAATGAGCAGTTCTTC
TRBJ1-2,TRBV6-5,NA,once,CASSPRGGSYGYTF,TGTGCCAGCAGCCCCCGGGGAGGGTCCTATGGCTACACCTTC